The clone carrying this TCR beta chain was found a few times. The antigen is undetermined. The data originate from a study of T cells after yellow fever vaccination. Study in general: It was SMART-Seq v4 Ultra Low Input that prepared the fractions with low cell numbers. Findings of the study overall: The booster response re-showed most primary clones: 96% CD4, over 80% CD8. Although most clonotypes did not, a small share appeared in both CD4 and CD8 compartments.

With V trimmed by 4 bases and J by 7 bases, 12 bases remained unmatched. Germline loops: CDR1 DFQATT, CDR2 SNEGSKA (reference sequence). CDR3 length: 16 residues. A universal primer site and UMIs were added as TCR cDNA was made by 5'RACE template switching. TCRdb re-called the 5' RACE reads through MiXCR, storing one row per CDR3 protein. The repertoire has 620,000 or so distinct CDR3 sequences, roughly an eighth of them found once; the top ten carry around 14%. Here the sequenced sample was PBMCs, taken on the day of the yellow fever booster vaccination. The source of this sequence is a man aged 30 to 39 who received the YFV17D yellow fever vaccine. The chain has TRBV20-1 and TRBJ2-1; 11 nucleotides align to TRBD1. CDR3 nucleotides: TGCAGTGCTAAAGTACCCGGGACAGGGGGGACTAATGAGCAGTTCTTC. This translates into CSAKVPGTGGTNEQFF.